These 5 T cell receptor beta chains originate from one sample sequenced in a study of blood T cells in healthy people across ages. A sample-barcoded 5' primer and a J-beta primer mix were used in a second PCR of about 7 to 11 cycles. One entry per CDR3 protein results from TCRdb running MiXCR on the 5' RACE reads. The repertoire holds about 730,000 distinct CDR3 sequences, 35% to 45% seen once, with roughly 20% in the top ten. Sequenced material: blood. The receptors originated from a woman aged 55-69 years in good health.

This clonotype occurred a few times. V is TRBV7-9 and J is TRBJ1-2; 7 nucleotides align to TRBD1. Germline loops: CDR1 SEHNR, CDR2 FQNEAQ (reference sequence). V dropped 4 bases and J dropped 6; count of bases not matched to a gene: 5. The CDR3 spans 13 residues. This CDR3 is CASSSDRDHGYTF. In DNA form, the CDR3 reads TGTGCCAGCAGCTCTGACAGGGACCATGGCTACACCTTC.

The chain uses TRBV27 and TRBJ1-4, with D possibly TRBD1 on 5 matching bases. This CDR3 contains 13 residues. Germline CDR1 reads MNHEY; CDR2 reads SMNVEV (reference sequence). V lost 2 bases, J lost 8 bases, and 9 bases lay in between. Here the CDR3 reads CASSLNDREKLFF. Written as DNA, the CDR3 is TGTGCCAGCAGTTTAAATGACAGAGAAAAACTGTTTTTT.

The chain couples TRBV7-3 to TRBJ2-1; D gene uncertain. The CDR3 is made up of 15 amino acids. CDR1 is SGHTA and CDR2 is FQGTGA in the germline V gene. The ends were cut back, 1 base at V and 8 bases at J, with 15 bases in the middle. CDR3: CASSLNMAVGHEQFF. CDR3 bases: TGTGCCAGCAGCTTAAATATGGCCGTCGGGCATGAGCAGTTCTTC. Drawing the rest from reference TRBV7-3 and TRBJ2-1, the complete variable domain is GAGVSQTPSNKVTEKGKYVELRCDPISGHTALYWYRQSLGQGPEFLIYFQGTGAADDSGLPNDRFFAVRPEGSVSTLKIQRTERGDSAVYLCASSLNMAVGHEQFFGPGTRLTVL.

The J gene is TRBJ1-6, the V gene TRBV20-1; D perhaps matches TRBD1 (5 bases). CDR1 and CDR2 (germline): DFQATT, SNEGSKA (reference sequence). Trimming cost V 2 bases and J 7 bases, with 15 bases left between them. This CDR3 has 15 amino acids. CDR3 nucleotide sequence: TGCAGTGCTAGACCCTCGGGGGGAGACAATTCACCCCTCCACTTT. Translated: CSARPSGGDNSPLHF.

This clonotype was observed many times. CDR3 bases: TGTGCCAGCTCAACGGGGGTAGAAGAGACCCAGTACTTC. As protein: CASSTGVEETQYF. V usage is TRBV18 and J usage is TRBJ2-5, with D possibly matching TRBD2 (6 bases). CDR1 and CDR2 from the germline V gene are KGHSH and LQKENI. V lost 5 bases and J lost 3, with 10 bases in between. The CDR3 extends over 13 amino acids.